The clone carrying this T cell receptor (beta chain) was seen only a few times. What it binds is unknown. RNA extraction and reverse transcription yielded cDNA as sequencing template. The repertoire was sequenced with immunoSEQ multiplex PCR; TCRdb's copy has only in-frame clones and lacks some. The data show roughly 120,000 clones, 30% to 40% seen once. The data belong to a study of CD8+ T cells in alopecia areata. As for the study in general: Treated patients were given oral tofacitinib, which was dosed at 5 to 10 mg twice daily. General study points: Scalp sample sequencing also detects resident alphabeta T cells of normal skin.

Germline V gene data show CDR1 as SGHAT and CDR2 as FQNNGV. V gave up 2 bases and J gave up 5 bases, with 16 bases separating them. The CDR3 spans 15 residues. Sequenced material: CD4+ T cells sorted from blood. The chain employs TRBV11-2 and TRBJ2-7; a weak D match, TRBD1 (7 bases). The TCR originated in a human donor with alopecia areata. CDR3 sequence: CASSLIGARGDEQYF. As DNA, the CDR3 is TGTGCCAGCAGCTTAATCGGGGCCAGGGGGGACGAGCAGTACTTC.